The T cell receptor beta chain under discussion was sequenced for a study of response to subunit inactivated influenza vaccine. This clonotype has more than one count but fewer than ten. Each CDR3 protein gets one entry after TCRdb re-called the RT-PCR reads with MiXCR. Of about 780,000 distinct CDR3 sequences listed, approximately 18% are singletons. CDR1 DFQATT and CDR2 SNEGSKA come from the germline V gene (reference sequence). The CDR3 loop spans 16 amino acids. With V trimmed by 1 base and J by 0 bases, 8 bases remained unmatched. The chain employs TRBV20-1 and TRBJ2-5, with 7 bases lining up with TRBD1. The sample consisted of PBMCs from blood, taken 5 days after vaccination. The receptor's source is a man aged 50-59 years who received an inactivated influenza vaccine. CDR3: CSARAIPGTDQETQYF. CDR3 coding DNA: TGCAGTGCTAGAGCAATTCCCGGGACAGACCAAGAGACCCAGTACTTC.